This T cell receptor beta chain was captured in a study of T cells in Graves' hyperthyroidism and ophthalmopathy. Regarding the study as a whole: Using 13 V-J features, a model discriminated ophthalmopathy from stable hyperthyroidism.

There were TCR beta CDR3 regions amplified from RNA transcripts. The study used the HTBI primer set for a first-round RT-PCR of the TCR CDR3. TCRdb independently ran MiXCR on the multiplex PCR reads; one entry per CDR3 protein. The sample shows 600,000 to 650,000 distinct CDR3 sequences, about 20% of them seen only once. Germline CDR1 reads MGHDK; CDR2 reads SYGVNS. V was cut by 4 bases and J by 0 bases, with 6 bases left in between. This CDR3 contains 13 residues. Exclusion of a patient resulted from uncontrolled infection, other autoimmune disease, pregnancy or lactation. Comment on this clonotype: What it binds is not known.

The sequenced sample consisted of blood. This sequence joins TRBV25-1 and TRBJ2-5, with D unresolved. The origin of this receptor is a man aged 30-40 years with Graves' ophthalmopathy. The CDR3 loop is CASSARNQETQYF. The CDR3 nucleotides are TGTGCCAGCAGTGCCAGGAACCAAGAGACCCAGTACTTC.